This T cell receptor (beta chain) was recorded in a study of molecular identifiers for immune sequencing clone quantification. Each CDR3 protein gets one entry after TCRdb re-called the PCR reads with MiXCR. Of 400,000 to 600,000 distinct CDR3 sequences listed, about 25% were seen once; the top ten hold about 0.75%. Germline CDR1 MDHEN, CDR2 SYDVKM. This CDR3 is 18 amino acids long. V was trimmed by 4 bases and J by 0 bases, leaving 19 bases between them. This clonotype showed up many times. The antigen remains undetermined. Points from the study as a whole: Reportedly, one cell's Jurkat TCR RNA was detected within one million naive CD8 cells. Beyond 20 RNA copies, clones held over 98% of effector molecules, compared with under 1% in naive cells.

The origin of this receptor is a human donor in good health. Some libraries in this study had Jurkat cell RNA spiked in. The sequenced material came from naive CD8+ T cells from blood, with Jurkat cell RNA spiked in. The subset here: FACS-sorted CD8+CD4-CCR7+CD45RA+ naive T cells. The chain combines TRBV28 with TRBJ1-3, with a weak D call TRBD1 (6 bases). Here the CDR3 DNA reads TGTGCCAGCAGTTGGGACAACGAACTAGGGGGCTCTGGAAACACCATATATTTT. As protein: CASSWDNELGGSGNTIYF.